The 24 T cell receptor beta chains listed next were all sequenced from one sample in a study of CD8 T cells in Susac syndrome. It was with random hexamers that about 0.45 to 1 ug RNA was reverse transcribed. One entry per CDR3 protein, called by TCRdb with MiXCR from the immunoSEQ multiplex PCR reads. The data hold a few hundred thousand distinct CDR3 sequences, with just under 95% observed a single time. The specimen sequenced was CD4+ T cells from PBMCs. All receptors derive from a human donor with multiple sclerosis.

The rearrangement links TRBV27 to TRBJ2-1, with 10 bases identical to TRBD1. Germline-derived CDR1 and CDR2 are MNHEY and SMNVEV (reference sequence). V shed 1 base, J shed 4 bases, and the junction held 7 bases outside the gene matches. The length of the CDR3 is 17 residues. CDR3 nucleotides: TGTGCCAGCAGTTTATTAAGACAGGGGGCAAGGTACAATGAGCAGTTCTTC. Protein sequence: CASSLLRQGARYNEQFF.

The J gene is TRBJ2-6, the V gene TRBV5-1; D possibly matches TRBD1 or TRBD2 (5 bases each). The CDR3 runs to 16 residues. CDR1 is SGHRS and CDR2 is YFSETQ in the germline V gene. V was trimmed by 4 bases and J by 0 bases, leaving 11 bases between them. The chain's CDR3 is CASSGDVFSGANVLTF. CDR3 sequence (DNA): TGCGCCAGCAGCGGGGACGTTTTCTCTGGGGCCAACGTCCTGACTTTC.

V is TRBV20-1 and J is TRBJ1-1; D perhaps matches TRBD1 (5 bases). The CDR3 has 13 residues. Germline CDR1 DFQATT, CDR2 SNEGSKA (reference sequence). The ends were cut back, 5 bases at V and 2 bases at J, with 12 bases in the middle. The CDR3 protein is CSASGRINTEAFF. CDR3 sequence (DNA): TGCAGTGCTTCGGGACGAATAAACACTGAAGCTTTCTTT.

V gene TRBV30 combines with J gene TRBJ1-2; D gene ambiguous. The V end was cut by 7 bases, the J end by 2 bases, with 8 bases between. The germline gives CDR1 GTSNPN, CDR2 SVGIG (reference sequence). The CDR3 contains 11 residues. CDR3 amino acids: CAFSRNYGYTF. Written as DNA, the CDR3 is TGTGCCTTCTCGCGGAACTATGGCTACACCTTC.

The chain joins TRBV30 to TRBJ1-2; D call uncertain. The germline V gene encodes CDR1 GTSNPN and CDR2 SVGIG (reference sequence). The V gene lost 1 base and the J gene lost 4 bases, with 10 bases spanning the gap. This CDR3 contains 13 residues. In DNA, the CDR3 is TGTGCCTGGAGTGAAGGAAGGTTCTATGGCTACACCTTC. It encodes CAWSEGRFYGYTF.

This clonotype came up once. The chain is built from TRBV29-1 and TRBJ1-1, with D unresolved. The CDR3 has 13 amino acids. Germline CDR1 SQVTM, CDR2 ANQGSEA. The germline V and J ends were trimmed by 4 bases and 4 bases, with 13 bases remaining between them. CDR3 loop: CSVGEGAGTEAFF. CDR3 sequence (DNA): TGCAGCGTTGGCGAGGGCGCGGGCACTGAAGCTTTCTTT.

This sequence joins TRBV19 and TRBJ1-1; no clear D. The germline V and J ends were trimmed by 4 bases and 3 bases, with 9 bases remaining between them. In germline, CDR1 is LNHDA, CDR2 SQIVND (reference sequence). The CDR3 spans 13 residues. The CDR3 DNA sequence: TGTGCCAGTAGTACAGGACGGTACACTGAAGCTTTCTTT. Its translation is CASSTGRYTEAFF.

The V call is TRBV10-3, the J call TRBJ2-1; D is tentatively TRBD1 or TRBD2 (6 bases each). Deletions cut 6 bases from V and 8 bases from J, with 14 bases between. The CDR3 covers 13 residues. Germline CDR1 and CDR2: ENHRY and SYGVKD. Here the CDR3 DNA reads TGTGCCATCAGCCACAGGGAGCGGGATGAGCAGTTCTTC. It translates to CAISHRERDEQFF.

The chain joins TRBV20-1 to TRBJ1-2; no clear D. The V and J ends lost 3 bases and 3 bases respectively, with 11 bases between them. The CDR3 runs to 13 residues. Germline V CDR1 and CDR2: DFQATT, SNEGSKA (reference sequence). The CDR3 region is CSASRPGDYGYTF. The CDR3 DNA reads TGCAGTGCTAGCAGGCCAGGCGACTATGGCTACACCTTC.

CDR3: CSATNPREPNTEAFF. The CDR3 DNA reads as TGCAGTGCTACGAACCCGAGGGAGCCGAACACTGAAGCTTTCTTT. The V gene is TRBV20-1, the J gene TRBJ1-1; D gene unclear. This CDR3 comprises 15 residues. The V gene lost 4 bases and the J gene lost 1 base, with 16 bases spanning the gap. Looked up from germline, CDR1 is DFQATT and CDR2 is SNEGSKA (reference sequence).

This chain connects TRBV7-7 to TRBJ2-7; D not certain. Germline CDR1 is SSHAT and CDR2 is FNYEAQ (reference sequence). This CDR3 comprises 12 residues. CDR3 sequence reads: CASSPVLNEQYV. The CDR3 nucleotides read TGTGCTAGCAGCCCCGTTCTAAACGAGCAGTACGTC.

The CDR3 spells CSASLPGQGGNEQYF. CDR3 bases: TGCAGTGCCAGTCTTCCGGGACAGGGGGGAAACGAGCAGTACTTC. The J gene is TRBJ2-7, the V gene TRBV20-1, with 11 nucleotides matching TRBD1. The ends lost 6 bases at V and 5 bases at J; junction bases unmatched: 12. Germline CDR1 DFQATT, CDR2 SNEGSKA (reference sequence). The CDR3 is made up of 15 amino acids.

This clonotype came up once. CDR3 DNA sequence: TGTGCCATCAACAATCAGCCCCAGCATTTT. Protein sequence: CAINNQPQHF. V is TRBV15 and J is TRBJ1-5, with D unclear. This CDR3 region has 10 residues. V lost 10 bases and J 3 bases, leaving 4 bases between the germline ends. The V gene's germline CDR1 is LNHNV and CDR2 YYDKDF (reference sequence).

The rearrangement joins TRBV7-3 to TRBJ1-1; D call uncertain. Between the trimmed V and J ends, which lost 4 bases and 5 bases, there was a span of 11 bases. The CDR3 loop spans 13 amino acids. Germline-derived CDR1 and CDR2 are SGHTA and FQGTGA. CDR3 bases: TGTGCCAGCAGCTCCCTAGAGAGGACTGAAGCTTTCTTT. Translation: CASSSLERTEAFF.

The chain recombines TRBV3-1 with TRBJ2-5, with D possibly being TRBD1 or TRBD2 (5 bases each). Trimming pared 4 bases from V and 1 base from J, leaving 13 bases between. Germline V gene data show CDR1 as LGHDT and CDR2 as YNNKEL (reference sequence). CDR3 length: 15 amino acids. The CDR3 region is CASSPIRGGQETQYF. The CDR3 DNA reads TGTGCCAGCAGCCCGATCCGGGGCGGCCAAGAGACCCAGTACTTC.

This chain links TRBV3-1 with TRBJ2-3; tentative D call: TRBD2 (5 bases). Germline CDR1 reads LGHDT; CDR2 reads YNNKEL (reference sequence). The length of the CDR3 is 13 residues. V was clipped by 1 base and J by 6 bases, with 8 bases between them. CDR3 nucleotides: TGTGCCAGCAGCCAAGGACCGGGGGATACGCAGTATTTT. This encodes CASSQGPGDTQYF.

This chain uses TRBV2 with TRBJ1-4; the D is unclear. This CDR3 has 12 amino acids. V gave up 6 bases and J gave up 5 bases, with 7 bases separating them. Germline V lookup: CDR1 SNHLY, CDR2 FYNNEI. This CDR3 is CASSLLNEKLFF. CDR3 DNA: TGTGCCAGCAGCCTATTGAATGAAAAACTGTTTTTT. The entire variable domain, with the rest obtained from reference TRBV2 and TRBJ1-4, is as follows: EPEVTQTPSHQVTQMGQEVILRCVPISNHLYFYWYRQILGQKVEFLVSFYNNEISEKSEIFDDQFSVERPDGSNFTLKIRSTKLEDSAMYFCASSLLNEKLFFGSGTQLSVL.

The gene calls are TRBV20-1 and TRBJ2-5; D is uncertain. From germline, CDR1 is DFQATT and CDR2 SNEGSKA (reference sequence). V was pared by 0 bases and J by 6 bases, with 17 bases between. CDR3 length equals 15 residues. CDR3 DNA: TGCAGTGCTAGAGATCAGGCAGTGATTGGCAAGACCCAGTACTTC. Its translation is CSARDQAVIGKTQYF.

The V and J genes are TRBV29-1 and TRBJ1-4, with D possibly matching TRBD1 (5 bases). The V gene's germline CDR1 is SQVTM and CDR2 ANQGSEA. This CDR3 region has 15 residues. Trimming cost V 1 base and J 0 bases, with 9 bases left between them. CDR3 sequence: CSVEVVGATNEKLFF. The CDR3 DNA reads as TGCAGCGTTGAAGTGGTGGGGGCAACTAATGAAAAACTGTTTTTT.

The chain links TRBV29-1 to TRBJ1-1; 7 bases agree with TRBD1. This CDR3 contains 14 residues. The V gene end was trimmed by 6 bases and the J gene end by 0 bases; junction bases not matched to a gene: 7. Germline lookup yields CDR1 SQVTM and CDR2 ANQGSEA. CDR3 nucleotides: TGCAGCGTGGAACAGGGGAGTATGAACACTGAAGCTTTCTTT. This encodes CSVEQGSMNTEAFF.

J is TRBJ1-2 and V is TRBV30; D ambiguous. The V end lost 0 bases, the J end lost 7 bases, and 12 bases lay between the germline ends. The CDR3 loop spans 13 amino acids. Per germline, CDR1 GTSNPN and CDR2 SVGIG (reference sequence). The CDR3 protein is CAWSVVGGVGYTF. The CDR3 nucleotides read TGTGCCTGGAGTGTAGTGGGTGGCGTTGGCTACACCTTC. Looking up the rest from reference TRBV30 and TRBJ1-2 gives the full variable domain: SQTIHQWPATLVQPVGSPLSLECTVEGTSNPNLYWYRQAAGRGLQLLFYSVGIGQISSEVPQNLSASRPQDRQFILSSKKLLLSDSGFYLCAWSVVGGVGYTFGSGTRLTVV.

The J gene is TRBJ2-1, the V gene TRBV7-9, with D maybe TRBD2 (6 bases). This CDR3 is built from 16 residues. Germline-derived CDR1 and CDR2 are SEHNR and FQNEAQ (reference sequence). V shed 1 base and J shed 2 bases, with 12 bases lying between them. This CDR3 is CASSLEGLATYNEQFF. The DNA for the CDR3 is TGTGCCAGCAGCTTAGAAGGCCTAGCGACCTACAATGAGCAGTTCTTC.

The chain couples TRBV20-1 to TRBJ1-1, with 7 positions matching TRBD1. The CDR3 is 15 residues long. V shed 0 bases, J shed 5 bases, and the junction held 9 bases outside the gene matches. The germline gives CDR1 DFQATT, CDR2 SNEGSKA (reference sequence). CDR3 in amino acids: CSARDGGRGSTEAFF. CDR3 nucleotides: TGCAGTGCTAGAGATGGTGGCAGGGGGAGTACTGAAGCTTTCTTT.

The chain carries TRBV18 and TRBJ1-1; D is unresolved. Germline values: CDR1 KGHSH, CDR2 LQKENI. Trimming removed 3 bases from V and 3 bases from J, with 11 bases in between. The CDR3 loop spans 14 amino acids. The CDR3 region has the DNA TGTGCCAGCTCACCGGAGAGGGTGTACACTGAAGCTTTCTTT. The encoded protein is CASSPERVYTEAFF.